These 19 T cell receptor beta chains share one sample of origin, sequenced in a study of shared clonotypes between healthy human individuals. Generated by immunoSEQ multiplex PCR, the TCRdb table keeps only in-frame clones and is missing some. The sample lists approximately 2.1 million clones; over 85% were seen once. Specimen: naive CD4+ T cells from PBMCs. Subset described: CD45RA+ positively selected. Source of these receptors: a man aged 18 to 29 in good health. Some clones in this sample may be carry-over from other donors' samples.

As regards this clone: The identical CDR3 is also encoded by other nucleotide sequences in the sample. This chain uses TRBV7-9 with TRBJ1-1, with unresolved D. The CDR3 extends over 12 amino acids. V was pared by 5 bases and J by 2 bases, with 6 bases between. In germline, CDR1 is SEHNR, CDR2 FQNEAQ (reference sequence). This CDR3 reads CASSRTNTEAFF. The CDR3 DNA reads TGTGCCAGCAGCCGAACAAACACTGAAGCTTTCTTT.

The gene calls are TRBV6-1 and TRBJ2-3; unclear D gene. The CDR3 runs 13 residues. Germline V lookup: CDR1 MNHNS, CDR2 SASEGT. Trimming removed 5 bases from V and 2 bases from J, with 8 bases in between. This CDR3 reads CASSRAPTDTQYF. The CDR3 DNA is TGTGCCAGCAGTCGGGCCCCCACAGATACGCAGTATTTT.

The genes are TRBV10-2 and TRBJ2-7, with no clear D. The germline V and J ends were trimmed by 2 bases and 1 base, with 3 bases remaining between them. Germline CDR1 is WSHSY and CDR2 is SAAADI. The CDR3 spans 12 residues. This chain's CDR3 is CASSEGSYEQYF. The CDR3 coding sequence is TGCGCCAGCAGTGAGGGGTCCTACGAGCAGTACTTC.

V and J are TRBV9 and TRBJ1-3; D remains unclear. This CDR3 has 17 amino acids. V lost 0 bases, J lost 2 bases, and 15 bases lay in between. Per the germline V gene, CDR1 is SGDLS and CDR2 is YYNGEE. DNA for the CDR3: TGTGCCAGCAGCGTAGGAATGGGAGTTCGAGCTGGAAACACCATATATTTT. Translated: CASSVGMGVRAGNTIYF.

The V and J genes are TRBV28 and TRBJ2-3; TRBD1 aligns across 10 bases. Germline lookup yields CDR1 MDHEN and CDR2 SYDVKM. The CDR3 has 14 residues. V lost 6 bases and J lost 5; bases outside the gene matches: 5. The CDR3 region is CASSTTGGVDTQYF. The CDR3 DNA reads TGTGCCAGCAGCACGACAGGGGGCGTAGATACGCAGTATTTT.

DNA for the CDR3: TGTGCCAGCAGCCTAACCCAGGGGTCAGAGACCCAGTACTTC. Its protein is CASSLTQGSETQYF. J is TRBJ2-5 and V is TRBV7-2, with TRBD1 as a possible D gene (6 bases). The germline CDR1 and CDR2 sequences are SGHTA and FQGNSA. Trimming pared 5 bases from V and 4 bases from J, leaving 14 bases between. The length of the CDR3 is 14 residues.

The chain links TRBV7-9 to TRBJ2-7; tentative D call: TRBD2 (5 bases). CDR3 size: 14 residues. Germline V gene data show CDR1 as SEHNR and CDR2 as FQNEAQ (reference sequence). V lost 1 base and J 6 bases, leaving 13 bases between the germline ends. In DNA, the CDR3 is TGTGCCAGCAGCTTAGGAGGGAGTAACCCCGAGCAGTACTTC. This encodes CASSLGGSNPEQYF. The full variable domain, rest sourced from reference TRBV7-9 and TRBJ2-7, is DTGVSQNPRHKITKRGQNVTFRCDPISEHNRLYWYRQTLGQGPEFLTYFQNEAQLEKSRLLSDRFSAERPKGSFSTLEIQRTEQGDSAMYLCASSLGGSNPEQYFGPGTRLTVT.

This CDR3 reads CASINRASYETQYF. The CDR3 DNA sequence: TGTGCCAGCATAAACAGGGCGTCCTACGAGACCCAGTACTTC. J is TRBJ2-5 and V is TRBV28, with D perhaps matching TRBD1 (6 bases). The CDR3 has 14 residues. CDR1 and CDR2 (germline): MDHEN, SYDVKM. V was trimmed by 7 bases and J by 5 bases, leaving 17 bases between them.

This chain links TRBV11-3 with TRBJ2-3, with TRBD2 matching 7 bases. J lost 2 bases, V lost 1 base, and 6 bases had no gene match. In germline, CDR1 is SGHNT, CDR2 YENEEA. CDR3 length equals 16 residues. The CDR3 nucleotides read TGTGCCAGCAGCTTAGTCCTAGCGGCGCTCACAGATACGCAGTATTTT. The encoded protein is CASSLVLAALTDTQYF.

The chain couples TRBV5-3 to TRBJ2-3; D is possibly TRBD1 (6 bases). TRBV5-3 is sorted into the ORF group, with uncertain function. The CDR3 runs 17 residues. Trimming removed 2 bases from V and 2 bases from J, with 18 bases in between. The DNA for the CDR3 is TGTGCCAGAAGCTTTGGTCCGGCCAGGGGCGACACAGATACGCAGTATTTT. This translates into CARSFGPARGDTDTQYF.

This chain links TRBV7-2 with TRBJ2-7; D gene uncertain. Germline V gene lookup returns CDR1 SGHTA and CDR2 FQGNSA. The CDR3 has 12 residues. Deletions cut 3 bases from V and 4 bases from J, with 7 bases between. CDR3 residues: CASSFPLYEQYF. CDR3 nucleotide sequence: TGTGCCAGCAGCTTTCCCCTTTACGAGCAGTACTTC.

V usage is TRBV2 and J usage is TRBJ1-2; D uncertain. Trimming stripped 6 bases from V and 7 bases from J, with 12 bases between. Germline loops: CDR1 SNHLY, CDR2 FYNNEI. The length of the CDR3 is 12 residues. For the CDR3, the DNA is TGTGCCAGCAGAACGGGCTTAGGTGGCTACACCTTC. It yields the protein CASRTGLGGYTF.

J is TRBJ2-7 and V is TRBV4-1; D is unclear. From germline, CDR1 is MGHRA and CDR2 YSYEKL. This CDR3 contains 15 residues. V was trimmed by 1 base and J by 3 bases, leaving 13 bases between them. CDR3 loop: CASSQGAATDYEQYF. The CDR3 bases are TGCGCCAGCAGCCAAGGGGCGGCTACTGACTACGAGCAGTACTTC.

V usage is TRBV5-6 and J usage is TRBJ2-5; possible D gene TRBD2, 5 bases. The V end lost 0 bases, the J end lost 5 bases, and 17 bases lay between the germline ends. Germline loops: CDR1 SGHDT, CDR2 YYEEEE. The CDR3 totals 16 residues. The CDR3 reads CASSLAALLVLETQYF. The CDR3 DNA reads TGTGCCAGCAGCTTGGCCGCGCTACTAGTTTTGGAGACCCAGTACTTC.

This clone showed up just once. This chain links TRBV7-3 with TRBJ2-5; TRBD1 agrees at 12 bases. This CDR3 has 17 residues. Trimming at V came to 2 bases and at J to 3 bases, leaving 7 bases not matched to a gene. Germline CDR1 SGHTA, CDR2 FQGTGA. This CDR3 reads CASSLGGQGARKETQYF. DNA of the CDR3: TGTGCCAGCAGCTTAGGGGGACAGGGGGCAAGGAAAGAGACCCAGTACTTC.

Notes on this clone: The sample contains more than one DNA sequence encoding this CDR3. V and J are TRBV18 and TRBJ2-5; TRBD1 agrees at 7 bases. Trimming at V came to 3 bases and at J to 4 bases, leaving 5 bases not matched to a gene. CDR3 length equals 14 residues. Germline V gene data show CDR1 as KGHSH and CDR2 as LQKENI. CDR3 DNA sequence: TGTGCCAGCTCACCCGACAGGGCTGGAGAGACCCAGTACTTC. Encoded protein: CASSPDRAGETQYF.

The chain is built from TRBV7-8 and TRBJ2-4, with 11 bases aligning to TRBD1. V lost 2 bases, J lost 0 bases, and 15 bases stayed unmatched. The CDR3 spans 21 residues. Germline assignment: CDR1 SGHVS and CDR2 FQNEAQ. The DNA of the CDR3 is TGTGCCAGCAGCTTACGGGGCGCCGGGACAGGGGGAGGTATAGCCAAAAACATTCAGTACTTC. It specifies CASSLRGAGTGGGIAKNIQYF.

The chain has TRBV9 and TRBJ2-5, with D possibly matching TRBD2 (5 bases). Trimming removed 3 bases at V and 1 base at J, with 7 bases between. The CDR3 is 13 amino acids. Germline V lookup: CDR1 SGDLS, CDR2 YYNGEE. CDR3 sequence (DNA): TGTGCCAGCAGCGCCGGGATCCAAGAGACCCAGTACTTC. The encoded protein is CASSAGIQETQYF.

The CDR3 sequence: CASQRGGQYQETQYF. Here the CDR3 DNA reads TGTGCCAGCCAGCGAGGCGGACAGTACCAAGAGACCCAGTACTTC. V and J are TRBV2 and TRBJ2-5; maybe TRBD1 (6 bases). Trimming left V 8 bases short and J 0 bases short, with 16 bases between. CDR1 SNHLY and CDR2 FYNNEI come from the germline V gene. This CDR3 contains 15 residues.